The 7 T cell receptor beta chains below all came from one sample that was sequenced in a study of CD8+ T cells in alopecia areata. Following extraction, RNA underwent reverse transcription to cDNA, which served as the sequencing template. Repertoires were generated with immunoSEQ multiplex PCR, while TCRdb's copy carries only in-frame clones and drops some. The sample has about 130,000 clones, around 60% seen once; the top ten hold under 5%. Sample: CD4+ T cells sorted from blood, taken at week 0. The receptors originated from a human donor with alopecia areata.

The rearrangement uses TRBV11-3 and TRBJ2-7; the match to TRBD2 covers 7 bases. Germline CDR1 SGHNT, CDR2 YENEEA. The trim removed 3 bases at V and 7 bases at J, leaving 3 bases unmatched. This CDR3 is 12 amino acids long. CDR3: CASSFPGGEQYF. The CDR3 DNA follows: TGTGCCAGCAGCTTCCCCGGGGGGGAGCAGTACTTC.

This clone has a single count. The chain recombines TRBV28 with TRBJ2-7; 8 bases agree with TRBD2. Per germline, CDR1 MDHEN and CDR2 SYDVKM. The ends lost 6 bases at V and 2 bases at J; junction bases unmatched: 9. The CDR3 is made up of 15 amino acids. The CDR3 sequence is CASRPSGSRTYEQYF. The CDR3 nucleotides are TGTGCCAGCAGACCAAGCGGGAGTAGAACCTACGAGCAGTACTTC. Supplemented by reference TRBV28 and TRBJ2-7, the full variable domain reads DVKVTQSSRYLVKRTGEKVFLECVQDMDHENMFWYRQDPGLGLRLIYFSYDVKMKEKGDIPEGYSVSREKKERFSLILESASTNQTSMYLCASRPSGSRTYEQYFGPGTRLTVT.

The V and J genes are TRBV4-2 and TRBJ2-4; 13 bases are a match to TRBD2. This CDR3 contains 16 residues. The V gene end was trimmed by 4 bases and the J gene end by 7 bases; junction bases not matched to a gene: 7. Germline lookup yields CDR1 LGHNA and CDR2 YNFKEQ. As DNA, the CDR3 is TGTGCCAGCAGCCCAGGGACTAGCGGGGCTAGTAACATTCAGTACTTC. This encodes CASSPGTSGASNIQYF.

The V call is TRBV9, the J call TRBJ1-1, with TRBD1 identical over 7 bases. This CDR3 is built from 15 residues. Germline trimming cut 2 bases from V and 0 bases from J; bases unmatched to any gene: 4. Germline CDR1 reads SGDLS; CDR2 reads YYNGEE. The CDR3 DNA follows: TGTGCCAGCAGCGTCCAGGGACAGATGAACACTGAAGCTTTCTTT. It is translated as CASSVQGQMNTEAFF.

This clone was observed a few times. The gene calls are TRBV10-2 and TRBJ1-3; unclear D gene. The CDR3 has 12 residues. Germline V gives CDR1 WSHSY, CDR2 SAAADI. V was cut by 8 bases and J by 8 bases, with 13 bases left in between. CDR3 loop: CASAGLPDTIYF. DNA for the CDR3: TGCGCCAGCGCAGGACTTCCTGACACCATATATTTT.

The table lists this clone with a few counts. This chain connects TRBV15 to TRBJ1-1, with D perhaps TRBD1 (5 bases). The CDR3 has 12 amino acids. CDR1 and CDR2 from the germline V gene are LNHNV and YYDKDF (reference sequence). V was trimmed by 3 bases and J by 10 bases, leaving 12 bases between them. For the CDR3, the DNA is TGTGCCACCAGCAGGGCACGGGGGGGAGCTTTCTTT. It is translated as CATSRARGGAFF.

The J gene is TRBJ2-5, the V gene TRBV7-2; TRBD2 aligns across 7 bases. This CDR3 has 13 amino acids. Germline V gives CDR1 SGHTA, CDR2 FQGNSA. V lost 2 bases, J lost 7 bases, and 4 bases stayed unmatched. CDR3 nucleotide sequence: TGTGCCAGCAGCTTACTCAGGGAGGGGACCCAGTACTTC. Its translation: CASSLLREGTQYF.